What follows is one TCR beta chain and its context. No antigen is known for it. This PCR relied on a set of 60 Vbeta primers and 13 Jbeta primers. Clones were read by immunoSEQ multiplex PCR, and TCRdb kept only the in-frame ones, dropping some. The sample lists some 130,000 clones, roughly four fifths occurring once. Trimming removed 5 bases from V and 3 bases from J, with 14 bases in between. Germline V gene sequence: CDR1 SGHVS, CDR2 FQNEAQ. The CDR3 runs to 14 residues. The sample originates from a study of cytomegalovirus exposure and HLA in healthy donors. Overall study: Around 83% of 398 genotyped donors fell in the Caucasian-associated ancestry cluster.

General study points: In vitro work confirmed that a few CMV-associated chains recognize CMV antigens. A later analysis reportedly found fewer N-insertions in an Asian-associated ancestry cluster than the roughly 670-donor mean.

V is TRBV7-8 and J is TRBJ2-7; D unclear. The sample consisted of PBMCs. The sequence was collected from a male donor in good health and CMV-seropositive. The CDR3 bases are TGTGCCAGCAGCCTAACCGCTGCCGACTACGAGCAGTACTTC. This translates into CASSLTAADYEQYF.